The present T cell receptor beta chain was sequenced within a study of CXCR3-negative and CXCR3-positive naive CD8 T cells. Findings and limits, study-wide: A higher hydrophobicity marked the TRB CDR3s of CXCR3-positive naive cells versus CXCR3-negative naive cells.

The CDR3 runs to 15 residues. Germline CDR1 MDHEN, CDR2 SYDVKM. TRB cDNA libraries were made by UMI-labeled 5' RACE. From its re-call of the 5' RACE reads, TCRdb lists each CDR3 protein once, without DNA. Its listing shows about 120,000 distinct CDR3 sequences. Comment on this clonotype: Its antigen is currently unknown.

The clonotype originates from a human donor in good health. Some clones in this sample may be carry-over from other donors' samples. The chain employs TRBV28 and TRBJ2-3; the TRBD1 assignment by TCRdb is unverifiable without DNA. The sequenced sample was naive CXCR3+ CD8+ T cells from blood. The subset denotes: CD45RO-CCR7+CD27+CD95- naive CD8+ T cells expressing CXCR3 (TNR3+). CDR3 protein: CASSVGTGAADTQYF.